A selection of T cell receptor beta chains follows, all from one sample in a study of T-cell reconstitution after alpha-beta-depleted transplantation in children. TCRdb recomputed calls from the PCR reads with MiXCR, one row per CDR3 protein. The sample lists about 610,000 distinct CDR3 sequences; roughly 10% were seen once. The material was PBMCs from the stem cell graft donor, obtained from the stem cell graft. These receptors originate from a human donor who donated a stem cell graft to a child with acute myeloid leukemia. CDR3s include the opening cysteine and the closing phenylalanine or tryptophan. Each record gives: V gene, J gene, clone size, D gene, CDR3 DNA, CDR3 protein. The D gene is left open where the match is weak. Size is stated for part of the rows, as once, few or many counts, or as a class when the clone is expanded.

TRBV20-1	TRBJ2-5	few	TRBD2	TGCAGTGCTGGCGGGCTAGCGGGAGCAGAGACCCAGTACTTC	CSAGGLAGAETQYF
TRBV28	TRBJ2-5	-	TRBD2	TGTGCCCCACAAGCCTCCGGGACTAGACGAAGTTGGGAGACCCAGTACTTC	CAPQASGTRRSWETQYF
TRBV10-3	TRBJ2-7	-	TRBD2	TGTGCCATCAGTGAGTCCGGGACTAGCGGACGCTCTCAGGCGCAGTACTTC	CAISESGTSGRSQAQYF
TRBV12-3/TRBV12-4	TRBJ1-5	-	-	TGTGCCAGCACCCCGGGGGGTCTGGTGCCCCAGCATTTT	CASTPGGLVPQHF
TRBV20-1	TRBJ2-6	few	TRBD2	TGCAGTGCTAGTGGGAGGGAAAACTCTGGGGCCAACGTCCTGACTTTC	CSASGRENSGANVLTF
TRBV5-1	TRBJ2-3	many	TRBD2	TGCGCCAGCCGGACTAGCGGGAGCGCAGATACGCAGTATTTT	CASRTSGSADTQYF
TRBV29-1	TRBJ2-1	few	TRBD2	TGCAGCGTTGCGGGGCTAGCGAACGGGGGGGTCAATGAGCAGTTCTTC	CSVAGLANGGVNEQFF
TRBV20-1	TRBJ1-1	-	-	TGCAGTGCTAAGGGAAATAAGAACACTGAAGCTTTCTTT	CSAKGNKNTEAFF
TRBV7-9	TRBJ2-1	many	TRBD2	TGTGCCAGCAGCCGCGAACTTAGCGGGAATGAGCAGTTCTTC	CASSRELSGNEQFF
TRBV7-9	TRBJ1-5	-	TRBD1	TGTGCCAGCAGCACCGACAGGGCTGGCAATCAGCCCCAGCATTTT	CASSTDRAGNQPQHF
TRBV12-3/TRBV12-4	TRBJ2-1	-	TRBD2	TGTGCCAGCAGAACTGGGCTAGCGGGAATAAATGAGCAGTTCTTC	CASRTGLAGINEQFF
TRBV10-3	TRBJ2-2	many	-	TGTGCCATCAGTGATGAGGGGCTCGGCACCGGGGAGCTGTTTTTT	CAISDEGLGTGELFF
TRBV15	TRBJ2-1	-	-	TGTGCCTTACTAGGGGGAGGGCACAATGAGCAGTTCTTC	CALLGGGHNEQFF
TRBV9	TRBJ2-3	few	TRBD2	TGTGCCAGCAGCTCCCTGGGGGGAGGGCCCACAGATACGCAGTATTTT	CASSSLGGGPTDTQYF
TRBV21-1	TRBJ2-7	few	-	TGTGCCAGCGGGAGGGGACAGAGCTACGAGCAGTACTTC	CASGRGQSYEQYF
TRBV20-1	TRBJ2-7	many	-	TGCAGTGCTAGATTTGGATTCTACGAGCAGTACTTC	CSARFGFYEQYF
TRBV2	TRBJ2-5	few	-	TGTGCCAGTTATAAGGAGACCCAGTACTTC	CASYKETQYF
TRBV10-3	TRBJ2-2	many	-	TGTGCCATCAGTGACTATCTATCACCTGACAGGTTAACCGGGGAGCTGTTTTTT	CAISDYLSPDRLTGELFF
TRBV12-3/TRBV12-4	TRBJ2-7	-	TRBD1	TGTGCCAGCAGTTTACCCAAGCCTGGGACAGGCCAGCGTGCCTACGAGCAGTACTTC	CASSLPKPGTGQRAYEQYF
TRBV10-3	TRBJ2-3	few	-	TGTGCCTGCCAAGGGGTTAGCACAGATACGCAGTATTTT	CACQGVSTDTQYF
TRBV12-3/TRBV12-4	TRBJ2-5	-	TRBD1	TGTGCCAGCTCCCCGCTTGGGACAGGGGGCGGTGAGACCCAGTACTTC	CASSPLGTGGGETQYF
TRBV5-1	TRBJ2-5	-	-	TGCGCCAGCAGCCCCGGTGTGCCTAGTCAAGAAGAGACCCAGTACTTC	CASSPGVPSQEETQYF
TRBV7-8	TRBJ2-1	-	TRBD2	TGTGCCAGCAGCCCGGGGACTATCGGATACAATGAGCAGTTCTTC	CASSPGTIGYNEQFF
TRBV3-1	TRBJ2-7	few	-	TGTGCCAGCAGCCAAGAGCCAATGGGGCCACCCTACGAGCAGTACTTC	CASSQEPMGPPYEQYF
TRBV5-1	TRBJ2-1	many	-	TGCGCCAGCAGCCCCCTGCGGTACAATGAGCAGTTCTTC	CASSPLRYNEQFF
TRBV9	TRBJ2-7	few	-	TGTGCCAGCACCACCGAGTGGAGAGCGTTTACCTACGAGCAGTACTTC	CASTTEWRAFTYEQYF
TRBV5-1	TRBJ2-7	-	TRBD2	TGCGCCAGCAGCTTGGAACTAGCGGGAGTTGACGAGCAGTACTTC	CASSLELAGVDEQYF
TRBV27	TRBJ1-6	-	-	TGTGCCAGCAGTTTTACGTCCCTTCCTAGAAGGTCACCCCTCCACTTT	CASSFTSLPRRSPLHF
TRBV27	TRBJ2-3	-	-	TGTGCCAGCAGTTTCCTTTCAGATACGCAGTATTTT	CASSFLSDTQYF
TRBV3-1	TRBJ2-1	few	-	TGTGCCAGCAGCCAAGAAGTTCGGGGCGATGAGCAGTTCTTC	CASSQEVRGDEQFF
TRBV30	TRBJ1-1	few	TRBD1	TGTGCCTGGAGCCAAACAGGGGGCAACACTGAAGCTTTCTTT	CAWSQTGGNTEAFF
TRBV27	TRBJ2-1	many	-	TGTGCCAGCAGGCCTAGGGGTAGCAATGAGCAGTTCTTC	CASRPRGSNEQFF
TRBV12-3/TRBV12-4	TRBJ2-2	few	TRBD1	TGTGCCAGCAGTTTTTTGACAGGGCCGGGGAACGGGGAGCTGTTTTTT	CASSFLTGPGNGELFF
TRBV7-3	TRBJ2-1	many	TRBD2	TGTGCCAGCAGCTTAAACTCCTTCGTGGTAGCGGGAGGGGGGCAGTTCTTC	CASSLNSFVVAGGGQFF
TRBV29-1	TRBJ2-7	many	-	TGCAGCGTCACGACAGGTACCCACGAGCAGTACTTC	CSVTTGTHEQYF
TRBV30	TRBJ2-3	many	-	TGTGCCTGGAGTGTACTTGGATGGGCATTGACAGATACGCAGTATTTT	CAWSVLGWALTDTQYF
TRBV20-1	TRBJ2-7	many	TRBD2	TGCAGTGCTAAAGGGACTAGCTCCTCTGAGCAGTACTTC	CSAKGTSSSEQYF
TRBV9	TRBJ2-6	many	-	TGTGCCAGCAGCGTAGAAGGCCCTGGGGCCAACGTCCTGACTTTC	CASSVEGPGANVLTF
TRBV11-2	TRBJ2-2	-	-	TGTGCCAGCAGCCCACTTCCTAGCGAAACCGGGGAGCTGTTTTTT	CASSPLPSETGELFF
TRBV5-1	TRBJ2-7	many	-	TGCGCCAGCAGCTTGGCGTTGGGGACCGACTACGAGCAGTACTTC	CASSLALGTDYEQYF
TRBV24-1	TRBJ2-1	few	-	TGTGCCACCAGTGATTTATACGCAAGCTCCTACAATGAGCAGTTCTTC	CATSDLYASSYNEQFF
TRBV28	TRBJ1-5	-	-	TGTGCCAGCAGTTTAAGGGCAGGGAACAATCAGCCCCAGCATTTT	CASSLRAGNNQPQHF
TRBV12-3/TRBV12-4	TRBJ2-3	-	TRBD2	TGTGCCAGCAAATCAGGGCGGGAGCAAACAGATACGCAGTATTTT	CASKSGREQTDTQYF
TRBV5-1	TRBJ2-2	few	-	TGCGCCAGCAGCTTGTTAGGGGTTTTTAGCACCGGGGAGCTGTTTTTT	CASSLLGVFSTGELFF
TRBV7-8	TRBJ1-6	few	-	TGTGCCAGCAGCTTTGGACAGCCAAACTATAATTCACCCCTCCACTTT	CASSFGQPNYNSPLHF
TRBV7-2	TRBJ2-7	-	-	TGTGCCAGCAGAACGGGACCCCCCTACGAGCAGTACTTC	CASRTGPPYEQYF
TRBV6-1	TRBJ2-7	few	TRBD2	TGTGCCAGCAGACGTACGTTCCGGACTAGCGGGAGGCATGAGCAGTACTTC	CASRRTFRTSGRHEQYF
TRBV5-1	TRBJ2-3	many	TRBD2	TGCGCCAGCAGAACTAGCGGCCTCACAGATACGCAGTATTTT	CASRTSGLTDTQYF
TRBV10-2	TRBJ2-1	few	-	TGCGCCAGCACCCCCGCGGCTGAGCAGTTCTTC	CASTPAAEQFF
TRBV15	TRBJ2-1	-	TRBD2	TGTGCCACCAGCCGGACTAGCGGGAGGCGGGAGCAGTTCTTC	CATSRTSGRREQFF
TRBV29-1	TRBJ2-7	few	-	TGCAGCGTTGAAGGAGGACGCAGGGGTGCGGCCGAGCAGTACTTC	CSVEGGRRGAAEQYF
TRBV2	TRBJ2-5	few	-	TGTGCCTGCCGGGACATAGGGTCACGACAAGAGACCCAGTACTTC	CACRDIGSRQETQYF
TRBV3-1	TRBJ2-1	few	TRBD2	TGTGCCAGCAGCCCTTCCGGGACTAGCGGGAGTAGTGAGCAGTTCTTC	CASSPSGTSGSSEQFF
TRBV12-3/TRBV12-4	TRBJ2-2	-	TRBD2	TGTGCCATCTGCCTTGCGGCTAGCGGGGAAATGGACACCGGGGAGCTGTTTTTT	CAICLAASGEMDTGELFF